This T cell receptor beta chain was captured in a study of T cell responses to AZD1222 COVID-19 vaccine. Study outcomes and limitations: Among the donors, most were white British and more were female, and clonal diversity was possibly underestimated.

As for this clone: The antigen is undetermined.

The V and J ends lost 0 bases and 4 bases respectively, with 22 bases between them. CDR1 is LGHNA, CDR2 YNFKEQ, per germline. There are 18 residues in the CDR3. Generated by immunoSEQ multiplex PCR, the TCRdb table keeps only in-frame clones and is missing some. Of under 45,000 clones listed, approximately 88% are singletons. This chain uses TRBV4-2 with TRBJ2-7; D not resolved. The sample consisted of peripheral blood, taken 28 days after the second AZD1222 dose. The receptor was derived from an adult who received the AZD1222 COVID-19 vaccine. CDR3 amino acids: CASSQDLNAGSSYYEQYF. CDR3 in DNA: TGTGCCAGCAGCCAAGATCTTAATGCAGGCAGCTCCTATTACGAGCAGTACTTC.